The 10 T cell receptor beta chains given below trace back to one sample, sequenced in a study of PD-L1 blockade in urothelial cancer. TCRdb's copy holds only in-frame clones and misses some; the assay was immunoSEQ multiplex PCR. Of approximately 88,000 clones detected, roughly 89% appear once; the ten largest clones hold 2% to 2.5%. As to time point: pretreatment peripheral blood. Sequenced here: PBMCs, sampled around atezolizumab (anti-PD-L1) treatment. These receptors were obtained from a man aged 55 to 70 with urothelial cancer.

The chain has TRBV5-1 and TRBJ2-7; a possible D gene is TRBD1 (5 bases). Trimming stripped 5 bases from V and 2 bases from J, with 20 bases between. Looked up from germline, CDR1 is SGHRS and CDR2 is YFSETQ. The length of the CDR3 is 16 residues. CDR3 in DNA: TGCGCCAGCAGGAGAGAGACAGATTTCCTTACCTACGAGCAGTACTTC. Residues: CASRRETDFLTYEQYF. Drawing the rest from reference TRBV5-1 and TRBJ2-7, the complete variable domain is KAGVTQTPRYLIKTRGQQVTLSCSPISGHRSVSWYQQTPGQGLQFLFEYFSETQRNKGNFPGRFSGRQFSNSRSEMNVSTLELGDSALYLCASRRETDFLTYEQYFGPGTRLTVT.

The chain links TRBV2 to TRBJ2-4, with TRBD1 identical over 9 bases. The CDR3 has 17 residues. The V gene end was trimmed by 6 bases and the J gene end by 4 bases; junction bases not matched to a gene: 13. The germline CDR1 and CDR2 sequences are SNHLY and FYNNEI. CDR3 DNA: TGTGCCAGCAGGGGTCGGACAGGGGACTTTAAAAAAAACATTCAGTACTTC. Translation: CASRGRTGDFKKNIQYF.

This clone was seen once. This rearrangement joins TRBV7-2 to TRBJ2-3; 8 bases are shared with TRBD2. With V trimmed by 5 bases and J by 5 bases, 6 bases remained unmatched. Germline CDR1 reads SGHTA; CDR2 reads FQGNSA. This CDR3 has 14 residues. This chain's CDR3 is CASSGGLVGDTQYF. The CDR3 bases are TGTGCCAGCAGCGGGGGACTAGTTGGAGATACGCAGTATTTT.

The CDR3 DNA sequence: TGTGCCAGCACCACTGGGGGGTCTGGGTCTGAAGCTTTCTTT. Amino acids: CASTTGGSGSEAFF. The chain is built from TRBV27 and TRBJ1-1; maybe TRBD1 (5 bases). Per the germline V gene, CDR1 is MNHEY and CDR2 is SMNVEV (reference sequence). This CDR3 is 14 amino acids long. With 7 bases removed from V and 6 bases from J, the gap between germline ends came to 18 bases.

V and J are TRBV7-2 and TRBJ1-3; D is unclear. Germline V gene lookup returns CDR1 SGHTA and CDR2 FQGNSA. Trimming removed 3 bases at V and 0 bases at J, with 9 bases between. The CDR3 length is 15 residues. Written as DNA, the CDR3 is TGTGCCAGCAGCTTTGGCCATAACTCTGGAAACACCATATATTTT. The encoded protein is CASSFGHNSGNTIYF.

The rearrangement links TRBV14 to TRBJ1-6, with D unresolved. Germline loops: CDR1 SGHDN, CDR2 FVKESK. CDR3 length: 16 residues. V lost 1 base, J lost 6 bases, and 13 bases lay in between. The CDR3 sequence is CASSQVRLSGNSPLHF. The CDR3 nucleotides are TGTGCCAGCAGCCAAGTAAGACTCTCGGGTAATTCACCCCTCCACTTT.

This clone was recorded a few times. The chain joins TRBV19 to TRBJ2-7; TRBD1 agrees at 7 bases. This CDR3 contains 17 residues. With 5 bases clipped from V and 6 bases from J, the junction kept 19 bases outside the gene matches. The germline V gene encodes CDR1 LNHDA and CDR2 SQIVND (reference sequence). CDR3 nucleotides: TGTGCCAGTAGTCCCCGAGCAACAGGGGTCATGGTCCTCGAGCAGTACTTC. Translated, it gives CASSPRATGVMVLEQYF.

This clone appeared a few times. V gene TRBV11-2 combines with J gene TRBJ1-1; weak D call: TRBD1 (5 bases). The CDR3 consists of 12 residues. Germline CDR1 is SGHAT and CDR2 is FQNNGV. Trimming left V 1 base short and J 8 bases short, with 8 bases between. CDR3 in DNA: TGTGCCAGCAGCTTAGTGCAGGGAGAAGCTTTCTTT. Amino acids: CASSLVQGEAFF. The full variable domain, with the rest looked up from reference TRBV11-2 and TRBJ1-1, is EAGVAQSPRYKIIEKRQSVAFWCNPISGHATLYWYQQILGQGPKLLIQFQNNGVVDDSQLPKDRFSAERLKGVDSTLKIQPAKLEDSAVYLCASSLVQGEAFFGQGTRLTVV.

The chain is built from TRBV7-9 and TRBJ2-3, with 8 bases identical to TRBD1. Germline CDR1 is SEHNR and CDR2 is FQNEAQ (reference sequence). The CDR3 length is 16 residues. The V gene end was trimmed by 7 bases and the J gene end by 6 bases; junction bases not matched to a gene: 15. The CDR3: CASNSEAGGFHDTQYF. CDR3 in DNA: TGTGCCAGCAACTCAGAAGCAGGGGGCTTCCACGATACGCAGTATTTT.

The V call is TRBV19, the J call TRBJ1-5, with D possibly being TRBD1 (5 bases). CDR1 is LNHDA and CDR2 is SQIVND in the germline V gene (reference sequence). The germline V and J ends were trimmed by 7 bases and 3 bases, with 13 bases remaining between them. The CDR3 contains 14 residues. CDR3 sequence reads: CASNQGGNNQPQHF. CDR3 DNA sequence: TGTGCCAGTAACCAGGGAGGGAACAATCAGCCCCAGCATTTT.